A single TCR beta chain is shown here with its context. This CDR3 contains 14 residues. The J segment lost 4 bases and the V segment lost 7 bases, leaving 8 bases of the junction unmatched. CDR1 is SNHLY, CDR2 FYNNEI, per germline. This specimen comes from a study of blood T cell repertoires in COVID-19. Study information: Sites across the United States, Italy and Spain contributed samples from acute and convalescent COVID-19. Sources were T cells, B-cell-depleted T cells, or PBMCs; the material itself was cDNA or gDNA.

The data were produced by immunoSEQ multiplex PCR, yet TCRdb's version contains in-frame clones alone and is incomplete. This repertoire shows approximately 200,000 clones, 85% to 90% found once; its top ten account for about 1.3%. Everyone who took part was about 18 to 90 years old, and they came from about two dozen US areas. Grouping used clinical history reported by participants in a survey and questionnaire. Sequenced: PBMCs or T cells enriched from blood (not recorded which). The chain has TRBV2 and TRBJ2-7; 9 bases agree with TRBD2. This TCR was recovered from a man younger than 40 who had recovered from COVID-19. The DNA for the CDR3 is TGTGCCAGCAAAGGGCAGCGGGAGGCATACGAGCAGTACTTC. It is translated as CASKGQREAYEQYF. Full variable domain (remainder filled in from reference TRBV2 and TRBJ2-7): EPEVTQTPSHQVTQMGQEVILRCVPISNHLYFYWYRQILGQKVEFLVSFYNNEISEKSEIFDDQFSVERPDGSNFTLKIRSTKLEDSAMYFCASKGQREAYEQYFGPGTRLTVT.